This T cell receptor beta chain emerged from a study of T cells in Graves' hyperthyroidism and ophthalmopathy. Study in general: Peripheral blood specimens were obtained at initial diagnosis, prior to any treatment.

RNA transcripts served as the template for amplifying TCR beta CDR3 regions. When the TCR CDR3 underwent first-round RT-PCR, the HTBI primer set was used. MiXCR was run by TCRdb on the multiplex PCR reads, yielding one entry per CDR3 protein. Here the sample spans roughly 170,000 distinct CDR3 sequences, more than 15% being singletons. In its sample, this clonotype was seen many times. CDR3 length equals 16 residues. The ends were cut back, 0 bases at V and 4 bases at J, with 15 bases in the middle. Germline CDR1 is MNHEY and CDR2 is SVGEGT. The authors deemed Graves' hyperthyroidism stable absent ophthalmopathy progression within 18 months. Each diagnosis drew on symptoms, thyroxine, TRAb, thyroid ultrasound and orbital computed tomography findings.

Sequenced input: blood. The chain has TRBV6-2 or TRBV6-3 and TRBJ2-5, with a tentative D call TRBD2 (6 bases). This TCR came from a woman aged 50 to 65 with Graves' hyperthyroidism. The CDR3 here is CASSYSRQGGPETQYF. The CDR3 DNA is TGTGCCAGCAGTTACTCGAGGCAGGGAGGTCCAGAGACCCAGTACTTC.